This TCR beta chain derives from a study of regulatory T cells in long-lasting Graves disease. Study-level points and caveats: Newly diagnosed patients shared 966 public clonotypes; persistent patients shared about 2,700.

Trimming pared 6 bases from V and 4 bases from J, leaving 9 bases between. This CDR3 comprises 11 residues. CDR1 and CDR2 (germline): DFQATT, SNEGSKA (reference sequence). With iRepertoire HTBI primers and Arm-PCR of CDR3 regions, TCR beta libraries were built. TCRdb re-analysed the multiplex PCR reads in MiXCR, keeping a single row per CDR3 protein. Among roughly 510,000 distinct CDR3 sequences, roughly a sixth were seen once, and the ten largest hold around 13%. The time point denotes: newly diagnosed GD, antithyroid drugs for less than 3 months. RNA isolated from PBMCs was used to make the TCR library. A note on this clonotype: Its specificity is unknown.

The data also belong to a second study, concerning T cells in Graves' hyperthyroidism and ophthalmopathy.

The TCR comes from a man younger than 35 with Graves disease. V usage is TRBV20-1 and J usage is TRBJ1-1; no reliable D call. The sample here was peripheral blood mononuclear cells (PBMCs), taken at new diagnosis, from a patient treated with antithyroid drugs. CDR3 coding DNA: TGCAGTGCCGAGCTTCGCACTGAAGCTTTCTTT. As protein: CSAELRTEAFF.